The 10 T cell receptor beta chains below all came from one sample that was sequenced in a study of a mutant IDH1 vaccine in newly diagnosed glioma. Sequenced by immunoSEQ multiplex PCR; TCRdb stores in-frame clones only, minus some. This sample carries some 120,000 clones, around three quarters of them seen once, and the ten largest clones take approximately 5%. Time point defined: week 11, during vaccination. Doses consisted of 300 ug of mutant IDH1 20-mer peptide each, paired with topical imiquimod. Their antigens remain unidentified. Sequenced here: PBMCs, sampled from a glioma patient whose treatment included an IDH1 peptide vaccine. The receptor set was obtained from a man aged 40-50 years with glioma.

V is TRBV21-1 and J is TRBJ2-7; whether TRBD1, the table's D call, matches the DNA was not checked. TRBV21-1 is reported as a pseudogene. CDR3 size: 12 residues. CDR3 DNA: TGTGCCAGCAGGACAGGCTCCTACGAGCAGTACTTC. As protein: CASRTGSYEQYF.

The chain joins TRBV7-6 to TRBJ2-2, with D possibly matching TRBD1 (6 bases). CDR1 is SGHVS and CDR2 is FNYEAQ in the germline V gene. V gave up 5 bases and J gave up 6 bases, with 16 bases separating them. The CDR3 has 15 amino acids. The CDR3 is CASSAYTGKAGELFF. For the CDR3, the DNA is TGTGCCAGCAGCGCGTATACAGGGAAAGCCGGGGAGCTGTTTTTT.

This chain connects TRBV7-9 to TRBJ2-1; D gene uncertain. Germline assignment: CDR1 SEHNR and CDR2 FQNEAQ (reference sequence). The CDR3 runs to 14 residues. The ends were cut back, 0 bases at V and 4 bases at J, with 7 bases in the middle. CDR3 in DNA: TGTGCCAGCAGCTTAGCGTCACTTTACAATGAGCAGTTCTTC. This sequence encodes CASSLASLYNEQFF.

This clone is a singleton in its sample. This chain joins TRBV19 and TRBJ1-1; possibly TRBD1 for D (5 bases). The CDR3 extends over 15 amino acids. Trimming took off 6 bases at V and 1 base at J, with 15 bases between the two ends. Germline assignment: CDR1 LNHDA and CDR2 SQIVND (reference sequence). The CDR3 DNA reads as TGTGCCAGTAGGAGAGGGGAGACAACGAACACTGAAGCTTTCTTT. Translation gives CASRRGETTNTEAFF.

The rearrangement joins TRBV10-3 to TRBJ1-4; no definite D call. The germline CDR1 and CDR2 sequences are ENHRY and SYGVKD. The germline V and J ends were trimmed by 5 bases and 7 bases, with 11 bases remaining between them. CDR3 length: 13 amino acids. The CDR3 region has the DNA TGTGCCATCAGTTCGGGCCCGGGTGAAAAACTGTTTTTT. Protein product: CAISSGPGEKLFF.

The V and J genes are TRBV4-3 and TRBJ2-5, with TRBD1 matching over 11 bases. The DNA end lines up better with TRBJ2-7; the J call may be wrong. Germline V gene lookup returns CDR1 LGHNA and CDR2 YSLEER. CDR3 length equals 15 residues. This CDR3 reads CASSQGQGVPYEQYF. The CDR3 DNA reads as TGCGCCAGCAGCCAGGGACAGGGGGTCCCCTACGAGCAGTACTTC.

The chain has TRBV7-2 and TRBJ1-3; no reliable D call. V was clipped by 5 bases and J by 3 bases, with 20 bases between them. The CDR3 loop spans 17 amino acids. Germline CDR1 reads SGHTA; CDR2 reads FQGNSA. The CDR3 is CASSPVGVGIIGNTIYF. The CDR3 DNA is TGTGCCAGCAGCCCGGTGGGTGTGGGCATAATTGGAAACACCATATATTTT.

The genes are TRBV4-1 and TRBJ1-3; D unresolved. Germline V gene data show CDR1 as MGHRA and CDR2 as YSYEKL. The CDR3 has 17 residues. With 1 base removed from V and 0 bases from J, the gap between germline ends came to 13 bases. The CDR3 is CASSQATALLSGNTIYF. DNA for the CDR3: TGCGCCAGCAGCCAAGCAACGGCACTTCTCTCTGGAAACACCATATATTTT.

The rearrangement links TRBV6-1 to TRBJ1-2, with D possibly being TRBD1 (6 bases). V was pared by 5 bases and J by 8 bases, with 15 bases between. The CDR3 contains 13 residues. Per germline, CDR1 MNHNS and CDR2 SASEGT. The CDR3 sequence: CASSTRGSRGYTF. The CDR3 DNA follows: TGTGCCAGCAGTACCAGGGGATCTCGCGGCTACACCTTC.

The rearrangement links TRBV6-5 to TRBJ2-1, with D unresolved. The V and J ends lost 3 bases and 5 bases respectively, with 8 bases between them. This CDR3 has 13 amino acids. From germline, CDR1 is MNHEY and CDR2 SVGAGI. The CDR3: CASSYPRNNEQFF. Here the CDR3 DNA reads TGTGCCAGCAGTTATCCCCGGAACAATGAGCAGTTCTTC.